These 14 T cell receptor beta chains were all obtained from the same sample, sequenced in a study of blood T cell repertoires in COVID-19. Here immunoSEQ multiplex PCR was the method, and the copy in TCRdb shows in-frame clones only, minus some. Altogether about 280,000 clones are present, about 86% being singletons, with the ten largest covering about 1.9%. Sequencing was carried out using peripheral blood. The origin of the receptors is a young woman who had recovered from COVID-19.

The genes are TRBV5-1 and TRBJ1-3; D perhaps matches TRBD1 (5 bases). V was cut by 3 bases and J by 2 bases, with 12 bases left in between. Per germline, CDR1 SGHRS and CDR2 YFSETQ. This CDR3 spans 15 amino acids. CDR3 in amino acids: CASSSVPGTGNTIYF. Here the CDR3 DNA reads TGCGCCAGCAGCTCTGTCCCAGGGACTGGAAACACCATATATTTT.

The chain is built from TRBV4-3 and TRBJ2-5, with TRBD1 identical over 8 bases. CDR3 length: 15 residues. Germline V lookup: CDR1 LGHNA, CDR2 YSLEER. The V segment lost 5 bases and the J segment 2 bases; nucleotides outside the gene matches: 7. The CDR3 DNA reads as TGCGCCAGCAGCATAGATCGACAGGGGCAAGAGACCCAGTACTTC. Translation gives CASSIDRQGQETQYF.

This chain joins TRBV15 and TRBJ1-5; 9 bases align to TRBD1. The CDR3 consists of 14 residues. Trimming removed 5 bases from V and 1 base from J; junction bases left unmatched: 0. CDR1 and CDR2 (germline): LNHNV, YYDKDF (reference sequence). In DNA form, the CDR3 reads TGTGCCACCAGCGGGACAGGGAGCAATCAGCCCCAGCATTTT. Residues: CATSGTGSNQPQHF. Full variable domain (rest looked up from reference TRBV15 and TRBJ1-5): DAMVIQNPRYQVTQFGKPVTLSCSQTLNHNVMYWYQQKSSQAPKLLFHYYDKDFNNEADTPDNFQSRRPNTSFCFLDIRSPGLGDTAMYLCATSGTGSNQPQHFGDGTRLSIL.

This sequence joins TRBV11-2 and TRBJ2-7; 7 bases align to TRBD1. Germline loops: CDR1 SGHAT, CDR2 FQNNGV. The CDR3 has 15 residues. After removal of 1 base from V and 2 bases from J, the junction contained 5 bases not matched to a gene. The CDR3 region is CASSLGGGDAYEQYF. In DNA, the CDR3 is TGTGCCAGCAGCTTAGGAGGGGGCGACGCCTACGAGCAGTACTTC.

In DNA form, the CDR3 reads TGTGCCACCAGTGAGGGACTAGCGAGCGACAATGAGCAGTTCTTC. Translation gives CATSEGLASDNEQFF. The V call is TRBV24-1, the J call TRBJ2-1; TRBD2 matches 10 bases. With V trimmed by 4 bases and J by 5 bases, 4 bases remained unmatched. There are 15 residues in the CDR3. Germline V gene lookup returns CDR1 KGHDR and CDR2 SFDVKD.

With regard to this clone: Other DNA variants within this sample encode the same CDR3. The chain combines TRBV12-3 or TRBV12-4 with TRBJ2-2; D uncertain. This CDR3 has 12 amino acids. V lost 5 bases and J lost 2, with 3 bases in between. CDR3 nucleotides: TGTGCCAGCAGTCTCAACACCGGGGAGCTGTTTTTT. It specifies CASSLNTGELFF.

J is TRBJ2-7 and V is TRBV19; TRBD1 aligns across 9 bases. J gave up 4 bases and V 3 bases, and 7 bases lay outside the gene matches. The germline V gene encodes CDR1 LNHDA and CDR2 SQIVND (reference sequence). The CDR3 is 15 residues long. Here the CDR3 reads CASSIGDRVAYEQYF. The CDR3 nucleotides are TGTGCCAGTAGTATTGGGGACAGGGTGGCGTACGAGCAGTACTTC.

The chain combines TRBV5-4 with TRBJ2-2, with 7 bases that match TRBD2. Germline V gene sequence: CDR1 SGHNT, CDR2 YYREEE (reference sequence). Losses at the gene ends were 4 bases for V and 6 bases for J; bases not matched to a gene: 6. The CDR3 has 14 residues. The CDR3 reads CASSTGLVPGELFF. The DNA for the CDR3 is TGTGCCAGCAGCACAGGACTAGTCCCCGGGGAGCTGTTTTTT.

This chain uses TRBV19 with TRBJ2-5, with 7 bases aligning to TRBD1. V was clipped by 2 bases and J by 2 bases; unmatched bases: 2. This CDR3 is 14 amino acids long. In germline, CDR1 is LNHDA, CDR2 SQIVND (reference sequence). CDR3 sequence reads: CASSIRQGQETQYF. In DNA form, the CDR3 reads TGTGCCAGTAGTATAAGACAGGGACAAGAGACCCAGTACTTC.

The rearrangement uses TRBV10-3 and TRBJ1-3; D may be TRBD1 (5 bases). Trimming took off 6 bases at V and 2 bases at J, with 8 bases between the two ends. CDR1 is ENHRY and CDR2 is SYGVKD in the germline V gene. This CDR3 is 13 amino acids long. Here the CDR3 reads CAISREAGNTIYF. The CDR3, as DNA: TGTGCCATCAGCAGGGAAGCTGGAAACACCATATATTTT.

The gene calls are TRBV30 and TRBJ1-1, with D possibly TRBD1 on 6 matching bases. The CDR3 sequence is 13 residues long. Deletions cut 1 base from V and 1 base from J, with 7 bases between. CDR1 is GTSNPN, CDR2 SVGIG, per germline (reference sequence). The CDR3 bases are TGTGCCTGGAGTGGGGACACGAACACTGAAGCTTTCTTT. Amino acid sequence: CAWSGDTNTEAFF.

The rearrangement joins TRBV24-1 to TRBJ2-1, with TRBD2 identical over 15 bases. The CDR3 totals 16 residues. Losses at the gene ends were 0 bases for V and 9 bases for J; bases not matched to a gene: 2. Germline CDR1 KGHDR, CDR2 SFDVKD. CDR3 in DNA: TGTGCCACCAGTGATTTGGGGACTAGCGGGAGGAGTGAGCAGTTCTTC. Its protein product is CATSDLGTSGRSEQFF.

The rearrangement links TRBV6-1 to TRBJ2-1; D possibly corresponds to TRBD2 (6 bases). V was pared by 3 bases and J by 4 bases, with 13 bases between. Per germline, CDR1 MNHNS and CDR2 SASEGT. The CDR3 spans 15 residues. CDR3 region: CASSDQPRGYNEQFF. CDR3 DNA: TGTGCCAGCAGTGATCAACCCCGGGGGTACAATGAGCAGTTCTTC.

This chain connects TRBV10-2 to TRBJ2-7; D perhaps matches TRBD1 (6 bases). The CDR3 length is 14 residues. V dropped 6 bases and J dropped 5 bases, with 17 bases sitting between them. Germline V lookup: CDR1 WSHSY, CDR2 SAAADI. CDR3 in amino acids: CASRRGSNSHEQYF. CDR3 nucleotides: TGCGCCAGCAGGAGGGGGAGTAACTCTCACGAGCAGTACTTC.